This T cell receptor beta chain was identified in a study of CD4 and CD8 cells across lung adenocarcinoma regions. Trimming took 1 base from V and 3 from J, leaving 15 bases between them. Germline lookup yields CDR1 MNHEY and CDR2 SMNVEV (reference sequence). This CDR3 comprises 17 residues. Donors had localized lung adenocarcinoma, a non-small cell lung cancer. Each CDR3 protein is one row after TCRdb ran MiXCR on the PCR reads. Here the sample spans approximately 3,700 distinct CDR3 sequences, 55% to 70% being singletons. Input material: CD8+ T cells from the margin of a lung tumor. The chain is built from TRBV27 and TRBJ2-2, with D unclear. The sequence derives from a female donor with lung adenocarcinoma. The CD4 and CD8 labels of this study may be unreliable. The CDR3 bases are TGTGCCAGCAGTTTATTAGGCCGAGTCAAACACACCGGGGAGCTGTTTTTT. Its protein is CASSLLGRVKHTGELFF.